Below are 23 T cell receptor beta chains sequenced from a single sample in a study of Graves' ophthalmopathy and Graves' hyperthyroidism. Amplified material comprised TCR beta CDR3 regions derived from RNA transcripts. HTBI-primed RT-PCR formed the first round, and a multiplex PCR formed the second. A single record per CDR3 protein comes from TCRdb applying MiXCR to the multiplex PCR reads. The sample lists around 670,000 distinct CDR3 sequences, approximately 40% seen once, with 44% in the top ten. Material for sequencing was peripheral blood. These receptors were obtained from an adult man with Graves' ophthalmopathy.

This clonotype was seen a single time. The genes are TRBV10-3 and TRBJ2-7; 11 nucleotides match TRBD1. The V gene end was trimmed by 1 base and the J gene end by 5 bases; junction bases not matched to a gene: 4. Germline CDR1 is ENHRY and CDR2 is SYGVKD. The CDR3 is made up of 15 amino acids. CDR3 DNA: TGTGCCATCAGTGAGTTCCGGACAGGGGGCCACGAGCAGTACTTC. This gives the protein CAISEFRTGGHEQYF.

Of note for this clonotype: A read error may be the cause here, since a much bigger clone is one base away. The genes are TRBV6-4 and TRBJ1-2; 7 bases line up with TRBD1. CDR1 MRHNA and CDR2 SNTAGT come from the germline V gene. There are 14 residues in the CDR3. Trimming cost V 6 bases and J 1 base; bases outside gene matches: 5. This chain's CDR3 is CASRGQSINYGYTF. CDR3 bases: TGTGCCAGCAGGGGACAGTCAATTAACTATGGCTACACCTTC.

Note on this clonotype: A read error is possible here, since a much larger clone lies one base away. This sequence joins TRBV7-3 and TRBJ1-2; possible D gene TRBD1, 6 bases. Germline V gene sequence: CDR1 SGHTA, CDR2 FQGTGA. The CDR3 runs to 13 residues. Here the CDR3 reads CASGFGQSNGYTF. CDR3 DNA sequence: TGTGCCAGCGGCTTCGGACAGAGCAATGGCTACACCTTC.

This clonotype was found a few times. A read error may account for a junction end that differs from germline. The genes are TRBV5-5 and TRBJ2-5; D may be TRBD2 (6 bases). This CDR3 is 13 amino acids long. CDR1 is SGHKS and CDR2 is YYEKEE in the germline V gene (reference sequence). CDR3 loop: CALGGASQEAQYF. The CDR3 DNA follows: TGTGCCCTCGGAGGGGCGTCTCAAGAGGCCCAGTACTTC.

This clonotype was observed a handful of times. The chain couples TRBV3-1 to TRBJ1-6; D not certain. Between the trimmed V and J ends, which lost 1 base and 0 bases, there was a span of 4 bases. The germline gives CDR1 LGHDT, CDR2 YNNKEL (reference sequence). This CDR3 has 15 amino acids. The CDR3 nucleotides read TGTGCCAGCAGCCAAGGGAACTCCTATAATTCACCCCTCCACTTT. This sequence encodes CASSQGNSYNSPLHF.

At least ten counts were recorded for this clonotype. The genes are TRBV5-1 and TRBJ1-2; 7 bases align to TRBD1. CDR3 length: 12 amino acids. CDR1 is SGHRS and CDR2 is YFSETQ in the germline V gene. The V segment lost 6 bases and the J segment 3 bases; nucleotides outside the gene matches: 2. Written as DNA, the CDR3 is TGCGCCAGCAAAACAGGGGACTATGGCTACACCTTC. It translates to CASKTGDYGYTF.

The J gene is TRBJ1-1, the V gene TRBV7-2; 7 bases are a match to TRBD1. CDR3 length equals 14 residues. V gave up 1 base and J gave up 4 bases; unmatched junction bases: 3. From germline, CDR1 is SGHTA and CDR2 FQGNSA. The CDR3 region has the DNA TGTGCCAGCAGCTTAGAGGGGGCGACCACTGAAGCTTTCTTT. This sequence encodes CASSLEGATTEAFF.

The V and J genes are TRBV29-1 and TRBJ2-7; 14 bases are a match to TRBD2. CDR1 and CDR2 (germline): SQVTM, ANQGSEA. Germline trimming cut 7 bases from V and 6 bases from J; bases unmatched to any gene: 8. The CDR3 extends over 14 amino acids. The CDR3 DNA reads as TGCAGCGCTCGACTAGCGGGAGGGCTGTCCGAGCAGTACTTC. It is translated as CSARLAGGLSEQYF.

The genes are TRBV20-1 and TRBJ2-5, with 8 bases fitting TRBD2. In germline, CDR1 is DFQATT, CDR2 SNEGSKA (reference sequence). J gave up 5 bases and V 1 base, and 15 bases lay outside the gene matches. The CDR3 has 17 residues. The CDR3 sequence is CSARAAGGLAEWETQYF. CDR3 nucleotide sequence: TGCAGTGCTAGAGCCGCCGGAGGACTAGCCGAATGGGAGACCCAGTACTTC.

The table lists this clonotype with a count of one. The chain joins TRBV5-4 to TRBJ1-1, with 8 bases that match TRBD1. CDR3 length equals 14 residues. The J segment lost 5 bases and the V segment lost 4 bases, leaving 7 bases of the junction unmatched. Germline V lookup: CDR1 SGHNT, CDR2 YYREEE (reference sequence). CDR3 amino acids: CASSKQGARTEAFF. The CDR3 DNA reads TGTGCCAGCAGCAAGCAGGGGGCAAGGACTGAAGCTTTCTTT.

This clonotype was found many times. This chain connects TRBV4-2 to TRBJ1-2, with unresolved D. The CDR3 runs 11 residues. The V end was cut by 0 bases, the J end by 10 bases, with 6 bases between. Germline assignment: CDR1 LGHNA and CDR2 YNFKEQ. This CDR3 reads CASSQDVAYTF. In nucleotides, the CDR3 is TGTGCCAGCAGCCAAGATGTCGCCTACACCTTC.

As to this clonotype: The final CDR3 position lacks the conserved phenylalanine or tryptophan, pointing to a likely read error. This chain joins TRBV19 and TRBJ1-6, with unresolved D. Germline V gene sequence: CDR1 LNHDA, CDR2 SQIVND (reference sequence). V shed 11 bases and J shed 2 bases, with 10 bases lying between them. The CDR3 contains 13 residues. The DNA for the CDR3 is TGTGCCTGGACGGAGACCTATAATTCACCCCTCCACGTT. This translates into CAWTETYNSPLHV.

This clonotype was detected ten times or more. V usage is TRBV7-2 and J usage is TRBJ1-2, with D unresolved. V shed 1 base and J shed 2 bases, with 11 bases lying between them. CDR1 is SGHTA and CDR2 is FQGNSA in the germline V gene. CDR3 size: 15 residues. The CDR3 region has the DNA TGTGCCAGCAGCTTAGAGCGAAGTCGGAACTATGGCTACACCTTC. Translated, it gives CASSLERSRNYGYTF. Variable domain in full (rest from reference TRBV7-2 and TRBJ1-2): GAGVSQSPSNKVTEKGKDVELRCDPISGHTALYWYRQSLGQGLEFLIYFQGNSAPDKSGLPSDRFSAERTGGSVSTLTIQRTQQEDSAVYLCASSLERSRNYGYTFGSGTRLTVV.

The chain uses TRBV9 and TRBJ1-3; TRBD1 is a possible D gene (6 bases). Looked up from germline, CDR1 is SGDLS and CDR2 is YYNGEE. The CDR3 is 17 amino acids. Trimming cost V 3 bases and J 0 bases, with 16 bases left between them. The CDR3: CASSAEGGGHSGNTIYF. The DNA for the CDR3 is TGTGCCAGCAGCGCGGAGGGAGGGGGGCACTCTGGAAACACCATATATTTT.

The rearrangement uses TRBV15 and TRBJ1-2, with 10 bases matching TRBD1. The CDR3 runs 19 residues. CDR1 and CDR2 from the germline V gene are LNHNV and YYDKDF (reference sequence). The junction had 14 bases not matched to a gene; V was cut back by 4 bases and J by 0 bases. The CDR3 loop reads CATSKGDRDRGQSNYGYTF. The CDR3 nucleotides are TGTGCCACCAGCAAAGGAGACCGGGACAGGGGACAATCTAACTATGGCTACACCTTC.

This clonotype was seen at least ten times. The rearrangement joins TRBV7-9 to TRBJ1-1, with D unclear. CDR1 and CDR2 (germline): SEHNR, FQNEAQ (reference sequence). V lost 1 base and J lost 7, with 13 bases in between. This CDR3 region has 14 residues. CDR3 in amino acids: CASSLEGGLNEAFF. In DNA, the CDR3 is TGTGCCAGCAGCTTAGAAGGCGGGCTTAATGAAGCTTTCTTT.

The rearrangement uses TRBV6-5 and TRBJ2-5; no definite D call. Germline-derived CDR1 and CDR2 are MNHEY and SVGAGI. This CDR3 is 15 amino acids long. Between the trimmed V and J ends, which lost 0 bases and 0 bases, there was a span of 8 bases. The CDR3 DNA reads TGTGCCAGCAGTTACTCGTATCCGTACCAAGAGACCCAGTACTTC. This codes for CASSYSYPYQETQYF.

At least ten counts were recorded for this clonotype. V usage is TRBV2 and J usage is TRBJ1-2, with a possible D match to TRBD1 (6 bases). The length of the CDR3 is 15 residues. V gave up 0 bases and J gave up 4 bases, with 12 bases separating them. Per the germline V gene, CDR1 is SNHLY and CDR2 is FYNNEI. This CDR3 reads CASSEAGLGGYGYTF. The CDR3 bases are TGTGCCAGCAGTGAAGCGGGACTAGGGGGCTATGGCTACACCTTC.

Comment on this clonotype: This may be a read error: a much more frequent sequence differs by one nucleotide. The rearrangement links TRBV11-2 to TRBJ2-7; the match to TRBD2 covers 9 bases. In germline, CDR1 is SGHAT, CDR2 FQNNGV. The CDR3 has 17 residues. CDR3 loop: CASSRPSGGRADYGQYF. CDR3 DNA: TGTGCCAGCAGCCGACCATCTGGCGGGAGGGCTGACTACGGGCAGTACTTC.

This clonotype was counted many times. The rearrangement links TRBV25-1 to TRBJ1-6, with D hard to call. Trimming took 6 bases from V and 0 from J, leaving 3 bases between them. The CDR3 length is 13 residues. Germline V CDR1 and CDR2: MGHDK, SYGVNS. CDR3 coding DNA: TGTGCCAGCAGCAACTCCTATAATTCACCCCTCCACTTT. The encoded protein is CASSNSYNSPLHF.

This clonotype came up once. The junction shows a germline mismatch at one end, possibly a read error. The chain links TRBV10-3 to TRBJ2-5; the match to TRBD1 covers 7 bases. Germline CDR1 and CDR2: ENHRY and SYGVKD. This CDR3 region has 14 residues. The CDR3 region is CASSLAGTAHTQYF. CDR3 sequence (DNA): TGTGCCAGCAGTTTAGCCGGGACAGCACACACCCAGTACTTC.

This clonotype came up many times. The genes are TRBV20-1 and TRBJ1-2; 7 nucleotides agree with TRBD1. The V gene's germline CDR1 is DFQATT and CDR2 SNEGSKA (reference sequence). The CDR3 is 15 residues long. Trimming cost V 2 bases and J 5 bases; bases outside gene matches: 11. In nucleotides, the CDR3 is TGCAGTGCTAGACACGAGGACAGGCTAACATATGGCTACACCTTC. Translating it yields CSARHEDRLTYGYTF.

This clonotype was counted between two and nine times. At one end the junction does not follow the germline gene, possibly because of a read error. This chain links TRBV2 with TRBJ2-7; TRBD1 matches at 7 bases. CDR3 length: 15 amino acids. CDR1 is SNHLY, CDR2 FYNNEI, per germline. The DNA of the CDR3 is TGTGCCAGCAGTAAAGCATCCGGGACAGTTTCCGAGCAGTACTTC. The encoded protein is CASSKASGTVSEQYF. Drawing the rest from reference TRBV2 and TRBJ2-7, the complete variable domain is EPEVTQTPSHQVTQMGQEVILRCVPISNHLYFYWYRQILGQKVEFLVSFYNNEISEKSEIFDDQFSVERPDGSNFTLKIRSTKLEDSAMYFCASSKASGTVSEQYFGPGTRLTVT.